This TCR beta chain appears in the sequencing data of a study of T cell responses to AZD1222 COVID-19 vaccine. Study-wide context: Pooled in the analysis were second doses at about 4 or about 12 weeks.

Profiling relied on immunoSEQ multiplex PCR, and the TCRdb table lists in-frame clones only, not all of them. The sample records around 120,000 clones, more than 70% being singletons. The germline V and J ends were trimmed by 7 bases and 8 bases, with 23 bases remaining between them. The germline gives CDR1 MNHEY, CDR2 SVGAGI. The length of the CDR3 is 15 residues. On this clone itself: Its target is not known.

Overall study findings and caveats: Increased Spike-specific TCR breadth and depth were observed after two AZD1222 doses. Unmutated variant regions are reportedly targeted by nearly half of spike-specific TCRs.

The source was peripheral blood, collected on day 0 of AZD1222 vaccination. This TCR derives from an adult in good health. V usage is TRBV6-5 and J usage is TRBJ1-1; D might be TRBD1 (5 bases). The DNA of the CDR3 is TGTGCCAGCACCAAAACGGCCGGCCAGGGAAGGGAAGCTTTCTTT. Its protein is CASTKTAGQGREAFF.